This is a list of T cell receptor beta chains from one sample in a study of blood T cell repertoires in COVID-19. The repertoire was sequenced with immunoSEQ multiplex PCR; TCRdb's copy has only in-frame clones and lacks some. The table records tens of thousands of clones, roughly 86% of them present only once. Material for sequencing was peripheral blood. The receptors were sampled from a man between 45 and 60 years old with acute or convalescent COVID-19. Both conserved end residues are part of each CDR3. Each record gives: clone size, J gene, D gene, V gene, CDR3 DNA, CDR3 protein. The D gene is left open where the match is weak. Some rows have no size entry. The others give once, few or many, or a class for an expanded clone.

NA	TRBJ2-3	TRBD1	TRBV2	TGTGCCAGCAGTGAACGGGCCAGGGGGCCAACAGATACGCAGTATTTT	CASSERARGPTDTQYF
NA	TRBJ1-5	NA	TRBV6-2/TRBV6-3	TGTGCCAGCAGTTACGTGGACAGACTCAATCAGCCCCAGCATTTT	CASSYVDRLNQPQHF
NA	TRBJ1-1	NA	TRBV7-9	TGTGCCAGCAGTTCGGACAAACGAACTTTCTTT	CASSSDKRTFF
NA	TRBJ1-5	TRBD1	TRBV6-1	TGTGCCAGCAGTGTTAGGGGGCGGGTAAGCAATCAGCCCCAGCATTTT	CASSVRGRVSNQPQHF
NA	TRBJ1-3	NA	TRBV3-1/TRBV3-2	TGTGCCAGCAGCCCTGCTCACTACTCTGGAAACACCATATATTTT	CASSPAHYSGNTIYF
NA	TRBJ1-5	TRBD1	TRBV7-2	TGTGCCAGCAGCCAGACAGGGAGCAATCAGCCCCAGCATTTT	CASSQTGSNQPQHF
NA	TRBJ2-7	TRBD2	TRBV20-1	TGCAGTGCTAGTGCGGGGGGCGGCGGCTCCTACGAGCAGTACTTC	CSASAGGGGSYEQYF
NA	TRBJ2-2	TRBD1	TRBV30	TGTGCCTGGAGTAGGACAGGGGGCGCGAACACCGGGGAGCTGTTTTTT	CAWSRTGGANTGELFF
NA	TRBJ2-3	TRBD2	TRBV13	TGTGCCAGCAGCCTTAGACTAGCGGGATCCACAGATACGCAGTATTTT	CASSLRLAGSTDTQYF
NA	TRBJ2-1	TRBD2	TRBV7-3	TGTGCCAGCAGCCGCTCTAGCGGGGCGTACAATGAGCAGTTCTTC	CASSRSSGAYNEQFF
NA	TRBJ2-3	NA	TRBV27	TGTGCCAGCAGTTTATCGAGAGAAGATACGCAGTATTTT	CASSLSREDTQYF
NA	TRBJ1-1	TRBD1	TRBV6-5	TGTGCCAGCAGTTACTCGCTCAGGGGGTTCACTGAAGCTTTCTTT	CASSYSLRGFTEAFF
once	TRBJ2-2	TRBD2	TRBV5-1	TGCGCCAGCAGCTTGACTAGCGTGTTAGCCGGGGAGCTGTTTTTT	CASSLTSVLAGELFF
NA	TRBJ2-5	NA	TRBV4-1	TGCGCCAGCAGCCAAGTGGCGGGGATTGAGACCCAGTACTTC	CASSQVAGIETQYF
NA	TRBJ2-7	TRBD1	TRBV7-9	TGTGCCAGCAGCCCCTGGACAGGGTTCTACGAGCAGTACTTC	CASSPWTGFYEQYF
NA	TRBJ1-2	NA	TRBV9	TGTGCCAGCAGCGTAGAGGGGAATTCTAACTATGGCTACACCTTC	CASSVEGNSNYGYTF
NA	TRBJ1-4	TRBD1	TRBV2	TGTGCCAGCAGGCGGGACAGGAATGAAAAACTGTTTTTT	CASRRDRNEKLFF
NA	TRBJ2-7	TRBD1	TRBV28	TGTGCCAGCAGTTCTCGGACAGGGAACCACTTC	CASSSRTGNHF
NA	TRBJ1-2	NA	TRBV18	TGTGCCAGCTCACGGGAGCAGGCAAACTATGGCTACACCTTC	CASSREQANYGYTF
few	TRBJ1-6	NA	TRBV27	TGTGCCAGCAGTTGGGGACAAGGTGGTTCACCCCTCCACTTT	CASSWGQGGSPLHF
NA	TRBJ2-2	TRBD1	TRBV7-3	TGTGCCAGCAGCTCGGGACAGGGATGGTTTGGGGAGCTGTTTTTT	CASSSGQGWFGELFF
NA	TRBJ2-3	TRBD1	TRBV19	TGTGCCAGTCGGGACAGGGCCTCAGATACGCAGTATTTT	CASRDRASDTQYF
NA	TRBJ2-5	TRBD1	TRBV5-1	TGCGCCAGCAGCTCCGTGGACAGGAGAGAGACCCAGTACTTC	CASSSVDRRETQYF
NA	TRBJ1-4	NA	TRBV12-3/TRBV12-4	TGTGCCAGCAGTTTTATCAGGGGTGAAAAACTGTTTTTT	CASSFIRGEKLFF
NA	TRBJ2-7	NA	TRBV11-2	TGTGCCAGCAGCTTAGATCTAACGGGAGCCACCTACGAGCAGTACTTC	CASSLDLTGATYEQYF
NA	TRBJ1-1	NA	TRBV7-9	TGTGCCAGCAGCTTAGTACAGGGCGACACTGAAGCTTTCTTT	CASSLVQGDTEAFF
NA	TRBJ1-5	NA	TRBV15	TGTGCCACCGCGCAGGGTGCAAATCAGCCCCAGCATTTT	CATAQGANQPQHF
NA	TRBJ1-1	NA	TRBV5-1	TGCGCCAGCAGCTTGAGTTCAGGCCCGGGGGATACTGAAGCTTTCTTT	CASSLSSGPGDTEAFF
NA	TRBJ2-7	TRBD1	TRBV10-2	TGCGCCAGCGGGACAGGAGGCTCCTACGAGCAGTACTTC	CASGTGGSYEQYF
NA	TRBJ2-2	TRBD2	TRBV7-8	TGTGCCAGCAGCAGGGAGGGCCGGAACACCGGGGAGCTGTTTTTT	CASSREGRNTGELFF
NA	TRBJ2-5	NA	TRBV18	TGTGCCAAAGGGGTCGAGACCCAGTACTTC	CAKGVETQYF
NA	TRBJ1-4	NA	TRBV27	TGTGCCAGCAGCAAATGGGGGGGTTTGAAGGAAAAACTGTTTTTT	CASSKWGGLKEKLFF
NA	TRBJ2-7	TRBD2	TRBV9	TGTGCCAGCAGCGTAGGCGGGGGAGGCTACGAGCAGTACTTC	CASSVGGGGYEQYF
NA	TRBJ1-1	TRBD1	TRBV5-1	TGCGCCAGCACCACAGGGGACTTGAACACTGAAGCTTTCTTT	CASTTGDLNTEAFF
NA	TRBJ1-6	NA	TRBV11-2	TGTGCCAGCAGCTTAGGGGTGAGGAATTCACCCCTCCACTTT	CASSLGVRNSPLHF
NA	TRBJ1-5	NA	TRBV6-5	TGTGCCAGCAGGCCGCAGGGGAATCAGCCCCAGCATTTT	CASRPQGNQPQHF
NA	TRBJ2-7	NA	TRBV12-3/TRBV12-4	TGTGCCAGCATTAGGGGATGGGGTTACGAGCAGTACTTC	CASIRGWGYEQYF
NA	TRBJ2-1	TRBD2	TRBV27	TGTGCCAGCAGTGCCGAAGCCGCGGGACTAGCCAACAATGAGCAGTTCTTC	CASSAEAAGLANNEQFF
NA	TRBJ1-1	NA	TRBV4-1	TGCGCCAGCAGCCAAGATCACGGCACTGAAGCTTTCTTT	CASSQDHGTEAFF
once	TRBJ2-5	NA	TRBV6-5	TGTGCCAGCAGCCCGGGCAGGGGAGAGACCCAGTACTTC	CASSPGRGETQYF
NA	TRBJ1-1	TRBD1	TRBV10-3	TGTGCCATCAGCGGGACAGACACTGAAGCTTTCTTT	CAISGTDTEAFF
NA	TRBJ2-2	TRBD1	TRBV11-2	TGTGCCAGCAGCTACTCGGACAGGCTACCCCACACCGGGGAGCTGTTTTTT	CASSYSDRLPHTGELFF
NA	TRBJ2-2	TRBD2	TRBV7-8	TGTGCCAGCAGCTTAGGGACTAGCGTGAACACCGGGGAGCTGTTTTTT	CASSLGTSVNTGELFF
NA	TRBJ1-1	NA	TRBV21-1	TGTGCCAGCACCTGGGGGAGGGGAAGGACTGAAGCTTTCTTT	CASTWGRGRTEAFF
NA	TRBJ1-1	NA	TRBV5-1	TGCGCCAGCAGCGGGGGGAGTCGGACTGAAGCTTTCTTT	CASSGGSRTEAFF
NA	TRBJ2-2	TRBD2	TRBV9	TGTGCCAGCAGCGTTCTGGGTAGCGGGATGACCGGGGAGCTGTTTTTT	CASSVLGSGMTGELFF
NA	TRBJ2-6	TRBD1	TRBV27	TGTGCCAGCAGTCGGACAGGGGCCCCCGGGGCCAACGTCCTGACTTTC	CASSRTGAPGANVLTF
once	TRBJ1-5	NA	TRBV2	TGTGCCAGCAGTTTTAGGACAGATCATCAGCCCCAGCATTTT	CASSFRTDHQPQHF
many	TRBJ1-2	NA	TRBV7-8	TGTGCCAGCAGCGCCGGGATTAACTATGGCTACACCTTC	CASSAGINYGYTF
NA	TRBJ2-2	NA	TRBV10-1	TGCGCCAGCAGTGAGAACAGCTACACCGGGGAGCTGTTTTTT	CASSENSYTGELFF
NA	TRBJ1-3	NA	TRBV5-1	TGCGCCAGCAGATCAGGTCGGGGAGGAAACACCATATATTTT	CASRSGRGGNTIYF
NA	TRBJ1-1	TRBD1	TRBV5-1	TGCGCCAGCAGCGTTACCGGGACAGGGCGAACTGAAGCTTTCTTT	CASSVTGTGRTEAFF
NA	TRBJ1-2	TRBD1	TRBV6-6	TGTGCCAGCAGTCGGACAGGGGATTATGGCTACACCTTC	CASSRTGDYGYTF
NA	TRBJ1-2	TRBD1	TRBV7-8	TGTGCCAGCAGCCGGGACAGGTCTTATGGCTACACCTTC	CASSRDRSYGYTF
NA	TRBJ2-3	TRBD2	TRBV12-5	TGTGCTAGTGGTTTGGTAGGCGGGAGCCCAGATACGCAGTATTTT	CASGLVGGSPDTQYF
once	TRBJ1-2	NA	TRBV19	TGTGCCAGTAGTATAGAAGGAAGCGGCGGCTACACCTTC	CASSIEGSGGYTF
NA	TRBJ2-1	NA	TRBV12-3/TRBV12-4	TGTGCCAGCAGTTTTTCCTACCCGCAGTTCTTC	CASSFSYPQFF
NA	TRBJ2-2	NA	TRBV24-1	TGTGCCACCAGTGGTCCGGGAATCACCGGGGAGCTGTTTTTT	CATSGPGITGELFF
NA	TRBJ1-5	TRBD1	TRBV6-1	TGTGCCAGCAGTGATATCGGGACAGGGGGCTATCAGCCCCAGCATTTT	CASSDIGTGGYQPQHF
NA	TRBJ2-7	NA	TRBV4-1	TGCGCCAGCAGCCAAACGCAGGGCGCCTACGAGCAGTACTTC	CASSQTQGAYEQYF